This T cell receptor beta chain originates from a study of molecular identifiers for immune sequencing clone quantification (dated by TCRdb to 2016 to 2019). At the level of the whole study: For a replicate experiment, RNA from approximately 20,000 or 100,000 naive CD8 T cells was divided into five aliquots, and four of the five aliquots were sequenced. The study was a methods study using CD8 T cells to benchmark molecular-identifier clustering-based TCR repertoire sequencing (MIDCIRS) and TCR RNA copy counting. Beyond this particular receptor, the publication reports: Even against a background of 750,000 to 1,000,000 naive CD8 T cells, spiked-in Jurkat TCR RNA amounting to a single cell's worth was reported to be detectable. Identical TCR molecules sharing a barcode could cause highly expanded clone sizes to be underestimated. When barcode sub-clustering was omitted, TCR diversity was inflated by chimeric consensus sequences, with chimeras reaching as high as 47%. About 3 recovered TCR RNA copies per cell were obtained by modeling, versus about 9.7 by digital PCR, implying a capture efficiency of 25% to 35%. In CMV-specific effector cells, over 99% of molecules were held by clones above 20 RNA copies, whereas under 1% of molecules were held by such clones in naive cells. The naive libraries included spiked-in Jurkat TCR RNA (around 10 copies' worth), and this RNA is not part of the donor repertoire.

This clonotype was seen at least ten times. This clone's antigen is unknown. No qualities accompany the bases; no much larger clone lies one base away. Libraries of naive CD8 T cells were built from about 21,000 to 970,000 sorted cells, with 10%, 30% or 50% of the purified RNA used. Naive CD8 T cells were FACS-sorted as CD8+CD4-CCR7+CD45RA+ on a BD FACSAria II into RLT Plus buffer. Detection sensitivity was tested by spiking Jurkat RNA equal to some 10 TCR copies' worth into samples containing roughly 19,000-1,100,000 naive CD8 T cells. CD8 T cells were enriched using RosetteSep CD8+ T Cell Enrichment Cocktail and Ficoll-Paque, and the enriched cells then underwent ACK red cell lysis. Spanning cysteine to phenylalanine, the CDR3 consists of 13 amino acids. Only the CDR3 part of the read is kept: 39 bases, read in frame from the first base. V and J lose 4 bases and 7 bases, and a span of 9 bases separates them. CDR1 and CDR2 are read off the germline V gene as KGHDR and SFDVKD.

Library preparation was by PCR. Sequencer: Illumina HiSeq 4000. Bulk TCR libraries were generated as previously described, with the TCR primers listed in Table S5 used. Total RNA was purified with the Qiagen AllPrep DNA/RNA kit. Before analysis, reads from multiple sequencing runs of the same library were pooled. On the authors' methods: Only reads with exact TCR constant sequence were kept, trimmed to 150 nt, and grouped by their 12-nt molecular barcodes. Within each barcode group, reads were sub-clustered at a 15% Levenshtein threshold, and quality-weighted consensus sequences were built per RNA molecule. Non-functional sequences were removed, as were lower-count sequences one edit away from another. Based on fitting two negative binomial distributions, any barcode sub-cluster with under 20% of the maximum read count was discarded. The public sequencing data were trimmed at Q25 with fastp and processed into clonotypes with MiXCR by TCRdb, which kept only in-frame beta chains. CDR3 protein sequences are deduplicated, and each keeps its most common genes and DNA. TCRdb, rather than the study authors, made the V and J calls. The sample includes roughly 50,000 distinct CDR3 sequences, with 20% to 25% observed a single time. The top ten clonotypes cover under 2% of the sample.

This TCR was sampled from a human donor in good health. Some libraries in this study had Jurkat cell RNA spiked in. The specimen sequenced was naive CD8+ T cells from blood, with Jurkat cell RNA spiked in. The meaning of the sample's cell subset or site label: FACS-sorted CD8+CD4-CCR7+CD45RA+ naive T cells. This chain joins TRBV24-1 to TRBJ2-2; TRBD1 is perhaps the D gene, given 6 matching bases. This receptor has the CDR3 CATSDLGGGELFF. The bases read TGTGCCACCAGTGACTTAGGGGGCGGGGAGCTGTTTTTT.